Listed here are 10 T cell receptor beta chains from one sample, sequenced in a study of T cells in localized non-small cell lung cancer. Sequencing used immunoSEQ multiplex PCR; TCRdb keeps in-frame clones, though not all of them. The profile covers about 33,000 clones, with roughly 90% appearing a single time and more than 4% taken by the ten largest. Sequenced here: peripheral blood, sampled before any cancer treatment. Receptors originate from a man aged 40-75 years with stage I lung adenocarcinoma.

The chain is built from TRBV7-8 and TRBJ2-7; D unclear. The germline V and J ends were trimmed by 5 bases and 5 bases, with 7 bases remaining between them. CDR1 SGHVS and CDR2 FQNEAQ come from the germline V gene. CDR3 length: 11 residues. The CDR3 DNA reads as TGTGCCAGCAGCGCCGAACACGAGCAGTACTTC. Translation: CASSAEHEQYF. Together with reference TRBV7-8 and TRBJ2-7, the CDR3 gives the full variable domain: GAGVSQSPRYKVAKRGQDVALRCDPISGHVSLFWYQQALGQGPEFLTYFQNEAQLDKSGLPSDRFFAERPEGSVSTLKIQRTQQEDSAVYLCASSAEHEQYFGPGTRLTVT.

This rearrangement joins TRBV19 to TRBJ1-4; possible D gene TRBD1, 5 bases. The CDR3 covers 14 residues. The germline V and J ends were trimmed by 5 bases and 7 bases, with 14 bases remaining between them. Germline V gene lookup returns CDR1 LNHDA and CDR2 SQIVND (reference sequence). CDR3 in amino acids: CASSVGGRIEKLFF. The CDR3 DNA follows: TGTGCCAGTAGTGTTGGGGGACGGATTGAAAAACTGTTTTTT. Drawing the rest from reference TRBV19 and TRBJ1-4, the complete variable domain is DGGITQSPKYLFRKEGQNVTLSCEQNLNHDAMYWYRQDPGQGLRLIYYSQIVNDFQKGDIAEGYSVSREKKESFPLTVTSAQKNPTAFYLCASSVGGRIEKLFFGSGTQLSVL.

The gene calls are TRBV28 and TRBJ1-1; possible D gene TRBD1, 5 bases. This CDR3 is built from 14 residues. The germline CDR1 and CDR2 sequences are MDHEN and SYDVKM. Between the trimmed V and J ends, which lost 8 bases and 5 bases, there was a span of 18 bases. CDR3 nucleotides: TGTGCCAGCTGTTCCGGGGCGTTTAAGACTGAAGCTTTCTTT. Translated, it gives CASCSGAFKTEAFF.

This clone was picked up one time. The J gene is TRBJ2-3, the V gene TRBV10-3, with 7 bases that match TRBD2. CDR3 length equals 15 residues. V was clipped by 3 bases and J by 3 bases; unmatched bases: 6. In germline, CDR1 is ENHRY, CDR2 SYGVKD. The CDR3 spells CAISDFGGTTDTQYF. The CDR3 DNA sequence: TGTGCCATCAGTGATTTCGGGGGGACGACAGATACGCAGTATTTT.

This clone has just one count. The CDR3 nucleotides read TGTGCCAGTAGTAGAGGGAACGAGCAGTACTTC. Amino acids: CASSRGNEQYF. The chain uses TRBV19 and TRBJ2-7, with a possible D match to TRBD2 (5 bases). V lost 4 bases and J lost 5, with 6 bases in between. The CDR3 runs 11 residues. CDR1 is LNHDA and CDR2 is SQIVND in the germline V gene (reference sequence). The full variable domain, completed using reference TRBV19 and TRBJ2-7, is DGGITQSPKYLFRKEGQNVTLSCEQNLNHDAMYWYRQDPGQGLRLIYYSQIVNDFQKGDIAEGYSVSREKKESFPLTVTSAQKNPTAFYLCASSRGNEQYFGPGTRLTVT.

This clone turned up a few times. This chain connects TRBV14 to TRBJ2-7; D may be TRBD2 (5 bases). V gave up 1 base and J gave up 2 bases, with 15 bases separating them. The CDR3 contains 16 residues. In germline, CDR1 is SGHDN, CDR2 FVKESK. This chain's CDR3 is CASSQGLTPFTYEQYF. The CDR3 nucleotides are TGTGCCAGCAGCCAAGGACTAACCCCCTTTACCTACGAGCAGTACTTC. The full variable domain, rest sourced from reference TRBV14 and TRBJ2-7, is EAGVTQFPSHSVIEKGQTVTLRCDPISGHDNLYWYRRVMGKEIKFLLHFVKESKQDESGMPNNRFLAERTGGTYSTLKVQPAELEDSGVYFCASSQGLTPFTYEQYFGPGTRLTVT.

This rearrangement joins TRBV15 to TRBJ2-7, with D hard to call. The germline V and J ends were trimmed by 0 bases and 6 bases, with 12 bases remaining between them. This CDR3 has 14 residues. In germline, CDR1 is LNHNV, CDR2 YYDKDF (reference sequence). The CDR3 reads CATSRDLTGREQYF. Here the CDR3 DNA reads TGTGCCACCAGCAGAGATCTGACCGGGCGCGAGCAGTACTTC. Using reference TRBV15 and TRBJ2-7 for the parts outside the CDR3, the full variable domain is DAMVIQNPRYQVTQFGKPVTLSCSQTLNHNVMYWYQQKSSQAPKLLFHYYDKDFNNEADTPDNFQSRRPNTSFCFLDIRSPGLGDTAMYLCATSRDLTGREQYFGPGTRLTVT.

The V and J genes are TRBV7-9 and TRBJ2-2, with 7 bases identical to TRBD1. This CDR3 is built from 14 residues. CDR1 and CDR2 (germline): SEHNR, FQNEAQ (reference sequence). Trimming at V came to 6 bases and at J to 4 bases, leaving 5 bases not matched to a gene. This chain's CDR3 is CASSHTGATGELFF. The DNA of the CDR3 is TGTGCCAGCAGTCATACAGGGGCCACCGGGGAGCTGTTTTTT.

This chain joins TRBV6-1 and TRBJ1-5; D is undetermined. CDR3 length: 12 amino acids. Per the germline V gene, CDR1 is MNHNS and CDR2 is SASEGT. The germline V and J ends were trimmed by 1 base and 7 bases, with 5 bases remaining between them. For the CDR3, the DNA is TGTGCCAGCAGTGAAGTGCGCCAGCCCCAGCATTTT. Translating it yields CASSEVRQPQHF.

A few counts support this clone. The chain joins TRBV18 to TRBJ1-6, with TRBD1 matching over 7 bases. Germline trimming cut 3 bases from V and 5 bases from J; bases unmatched to any gene: 4. The germline gives CDR1 KGHSH, CDR2 LQKENI. The length of the CDR3 is 15 residues. DNA of the CDR3: TGTGCCAGCTCACCCACCGGGACAGATAATTCACCCCTCCACTTT. It yields the protein CASSPTGTDNSPLHF.